This paragraph covers one T cell receptor beta chain sequence. Its specificity is not known. The sample originates from a study of cytomegalovirus exposure and HLA in healthy donors. Primers: 60 Vbeta forward and 13 Jbeta reverse. This table comes from immunoSEQ multiplex PCR, and its TCRdb copy is limited to in-frame clones, with some not included. The data contain 100,000 to 150,000 clones, about 80% of them singletons. Trimming removed 4 bases at V and 0 bases at J, with 6 bases between. This CDR3 comprises 14 residues. The germline V gene has CDR1 SNHLY and CDR2 FYNNEI. Points from the study as a whole: Trimming of TCR beta V- and J-genes showed a link, identified in a later analysis, to a missense DCLRE1C variant.

J is TRBJ2-2 and V is TRBV2; D not resolved. This receptor was identified in a woman aged 45 to 65 in good health and CMV-seronegative. The specimen sequenced was PBMCs. CDR3 amino acids: CASSGGSNTGELFF. DNA of the CDR3: TGTGCCAGCAGTGGAGGATCGAACACCGGGGAGCTGTTTTTT.